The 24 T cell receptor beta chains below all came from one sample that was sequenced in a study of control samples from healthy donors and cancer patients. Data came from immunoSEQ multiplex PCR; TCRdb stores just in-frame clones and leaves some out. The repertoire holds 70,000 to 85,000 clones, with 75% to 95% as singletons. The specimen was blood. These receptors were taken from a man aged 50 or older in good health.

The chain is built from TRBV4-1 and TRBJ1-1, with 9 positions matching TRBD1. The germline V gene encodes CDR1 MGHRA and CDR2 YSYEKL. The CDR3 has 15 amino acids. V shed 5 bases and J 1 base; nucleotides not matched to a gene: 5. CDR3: CASSKEGQGNTEAFF. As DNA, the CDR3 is TGCGCCAGCAGCAAGGAGGGACAGGGGAACACTGAAGCTTTCTTT.

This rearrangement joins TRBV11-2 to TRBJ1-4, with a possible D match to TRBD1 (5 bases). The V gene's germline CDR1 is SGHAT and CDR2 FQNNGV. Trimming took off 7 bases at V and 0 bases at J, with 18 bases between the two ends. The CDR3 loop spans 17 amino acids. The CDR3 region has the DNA TGTGCCAGCACCCTAGGGGTCAGATCTGCAACTAATGAAAAACTGTTTTTT. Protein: CASTLGVRSATNEKLFF.

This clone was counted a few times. The CDR3: CASSQDQTRSSYEQYF. In DNA form, the CDR3 reads TGTGCCAGCAGCCAAGATCAGACCCGAAGCTCCTACGAGCAGTACTTC. V gene TRBV3-1 (or the pseudogene TRBV3-2) combines with J gene TRBJ2-7; D gene uncertain. V was shortened by 0 bases and J by 0 bases, with 12 bases between the two germline ends. Per germline, CDR1 LGHDT and CDR2 YNNKEL (reference sequence). This CDR3 contains 16 residues.

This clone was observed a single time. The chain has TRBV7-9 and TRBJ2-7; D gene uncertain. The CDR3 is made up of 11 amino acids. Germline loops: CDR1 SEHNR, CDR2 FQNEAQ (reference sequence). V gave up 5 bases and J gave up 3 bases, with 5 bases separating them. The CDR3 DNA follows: TGTGCCAGCAGCGGGGACTACGAGCAGTACTTC. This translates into CASSGDYEQYF.

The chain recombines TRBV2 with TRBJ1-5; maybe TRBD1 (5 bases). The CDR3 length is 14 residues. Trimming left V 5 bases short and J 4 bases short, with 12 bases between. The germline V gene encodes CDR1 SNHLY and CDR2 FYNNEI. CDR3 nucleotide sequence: TGTGCCAGCAGTCCAGGGATAGTTAATCAGCCCCAGCATTTT. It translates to CASSPGIVNQPQHF.

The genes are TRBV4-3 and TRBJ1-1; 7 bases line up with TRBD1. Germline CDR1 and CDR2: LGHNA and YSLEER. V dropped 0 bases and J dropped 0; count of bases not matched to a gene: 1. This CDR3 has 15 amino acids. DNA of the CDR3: TGCGCCAGCAGCCAAGACAGGGGGATGAACACTGAAGCTTTCTTT. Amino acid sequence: CASSQDRGMNTEAFF.

CDR3 nucleotides: TGTGCCAGCAGCCAAGATAGGCGACTGAGCTACGAGCAGTACTTC. It is translated as CASSQDRRLSYEQYF. This rearrangement joins TRBV3-1 (or the pseudogene TRBV3-2) to TRBJ2-7; D gene ambiguous. The CDR3 extends over 15 amino acids. CDR1 and CDR2 from the germline V gene are LGHDT and YNNKEL (reference sequence). Trimming cost V 0 bases and J 3 bases, with 12 bases left between them.

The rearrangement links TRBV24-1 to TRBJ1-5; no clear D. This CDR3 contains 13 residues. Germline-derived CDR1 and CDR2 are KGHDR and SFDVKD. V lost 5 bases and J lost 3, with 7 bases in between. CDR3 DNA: TGTGCCACCAGTGGTTGGGACAATCAGCCCCAGCATTTT. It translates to CATSGWDNQPQHF.

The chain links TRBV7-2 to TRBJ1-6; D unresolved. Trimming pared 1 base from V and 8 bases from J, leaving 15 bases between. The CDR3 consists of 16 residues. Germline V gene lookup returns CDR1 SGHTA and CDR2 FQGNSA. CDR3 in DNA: TGTGCCAGCAGCTTAGATCCGGGGTCGGGGTATTCACCCCTCCACTTT. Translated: CASSLDPGSGYSPLHF.

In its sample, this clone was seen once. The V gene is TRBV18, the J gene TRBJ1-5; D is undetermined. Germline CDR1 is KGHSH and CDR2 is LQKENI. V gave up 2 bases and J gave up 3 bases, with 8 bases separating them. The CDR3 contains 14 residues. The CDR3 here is CASSPGSYNQPQHF. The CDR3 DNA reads TGTGCCAGCTCACCAGGCAGCTACAATCAGCCCCAGCATTTT.

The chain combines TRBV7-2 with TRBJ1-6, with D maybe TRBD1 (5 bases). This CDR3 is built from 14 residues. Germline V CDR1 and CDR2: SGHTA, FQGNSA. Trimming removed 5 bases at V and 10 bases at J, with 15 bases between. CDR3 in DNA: TGTGCCAGCAGCCCAGACGGGGGAAACTCACCCCTCCACTTT. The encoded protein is CASSPDGGNSPLHF.

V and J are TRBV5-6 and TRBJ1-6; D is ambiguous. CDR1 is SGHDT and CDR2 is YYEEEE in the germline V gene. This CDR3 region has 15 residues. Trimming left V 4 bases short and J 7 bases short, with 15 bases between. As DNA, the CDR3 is TGTGCCAGCAGCCTAAGGGCGTTGGGGAATTCACCCCTCCACTTT. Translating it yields CASSLRALGNSPLHF.

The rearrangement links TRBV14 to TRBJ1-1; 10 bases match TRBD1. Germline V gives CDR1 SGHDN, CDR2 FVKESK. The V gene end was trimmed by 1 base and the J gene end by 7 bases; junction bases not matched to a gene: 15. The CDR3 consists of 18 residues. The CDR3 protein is CASSQVIYLGQGEIEAFF. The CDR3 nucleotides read TGTGCCAGCAGCCAAGTAATCTATCTCGGACAGGGGGAGATTGAAGCTTTCTTT.

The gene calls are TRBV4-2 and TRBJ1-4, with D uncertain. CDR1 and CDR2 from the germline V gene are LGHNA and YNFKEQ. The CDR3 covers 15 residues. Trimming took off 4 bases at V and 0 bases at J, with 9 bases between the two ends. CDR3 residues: CASSREAATNEKLFF. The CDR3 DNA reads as TGTGCCAGCAGCCGGGAAGCAGCAACTAATGAAAAACTGTTTTTT.

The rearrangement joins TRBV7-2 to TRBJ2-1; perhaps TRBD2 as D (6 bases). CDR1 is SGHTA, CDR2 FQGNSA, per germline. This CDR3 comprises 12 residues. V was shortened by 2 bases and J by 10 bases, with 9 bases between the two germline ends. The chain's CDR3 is CASSLKGGEQFF. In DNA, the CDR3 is TGTGCCAGCAGCTTAAAGGGAGGCGAGCAGTTCTTC.

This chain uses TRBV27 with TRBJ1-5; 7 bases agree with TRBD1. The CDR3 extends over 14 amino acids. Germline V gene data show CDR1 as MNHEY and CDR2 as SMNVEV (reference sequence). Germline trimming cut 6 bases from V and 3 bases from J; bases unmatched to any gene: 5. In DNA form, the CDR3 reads TGTGCCAGCAGCGGGGACAGTTTCAATCAGCCCCAGCATTTT. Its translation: CASSGDSFNQPQHF.

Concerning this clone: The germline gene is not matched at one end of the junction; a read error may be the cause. Written as DNA, the CDR3 is TGTGCCAGCACCAAAGGGGGGGGTCAAGGGACCCAGTACTTC. This translates into CASTKGGGQGTQYF. This sequence joins TRBV2 and TRBJ2-5, with D possibly TRBD2 on 7 matching bases. The germline V gene has CDR1 SNHLY and CDR2 FYNNEI. This CDR3 contains 14 residues.

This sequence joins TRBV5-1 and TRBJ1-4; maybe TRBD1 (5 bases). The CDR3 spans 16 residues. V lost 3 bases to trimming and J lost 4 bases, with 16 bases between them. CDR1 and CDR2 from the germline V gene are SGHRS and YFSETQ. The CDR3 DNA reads TGCGCCAGCAGCTGGGAGCGACGGCAGGGTAATGAAAAACTGTTTTTT. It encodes CASSWERRQGNEKLFF.

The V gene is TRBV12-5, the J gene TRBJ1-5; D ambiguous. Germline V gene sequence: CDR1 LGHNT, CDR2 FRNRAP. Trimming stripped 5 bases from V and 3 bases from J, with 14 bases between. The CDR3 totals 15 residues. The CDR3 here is CASGPASGPNQPQHF. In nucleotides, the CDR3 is TGTGCTAGTGGTCCCGCAAGCGGGCCCAATCAGCCCCAGCATTTT.

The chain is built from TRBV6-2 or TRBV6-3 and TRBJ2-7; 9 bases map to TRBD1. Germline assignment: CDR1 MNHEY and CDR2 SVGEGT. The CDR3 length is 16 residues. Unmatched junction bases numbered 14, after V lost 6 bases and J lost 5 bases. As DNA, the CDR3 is TGTGCCAGCAGCATTCCCCCCGGGACAGGGTTCCACGAGCAGTACTTC. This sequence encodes CASSIPPGTGFHEQYF.

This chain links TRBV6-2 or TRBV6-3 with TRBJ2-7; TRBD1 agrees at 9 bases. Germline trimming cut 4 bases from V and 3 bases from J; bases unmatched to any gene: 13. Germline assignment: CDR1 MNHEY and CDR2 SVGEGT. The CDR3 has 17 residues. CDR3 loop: CASSSSLPGQGFYEQYF. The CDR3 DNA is TGTGCCAGCAGTTCCTCACTACCGGGACAGGGTTTCTACGAGCAGTACTTC.

The CDR3 loop reads CASSPEGRPYYGYTF. CDR3 DNA: TGTGCCAGCAGTCCAGAGGGCAGACCATACTATGGCTACACCTTC. The V gene is TRBV7-2, the J gene TRBJ1-2; D remains unclear. The CDR3 is 15 amino acids. Trimming shortened V by 6 bases and J by 3 bases, and 17 bases separated the two germline ends. Germline CDR1 and CDR2: SGHTA and FQGNSA.

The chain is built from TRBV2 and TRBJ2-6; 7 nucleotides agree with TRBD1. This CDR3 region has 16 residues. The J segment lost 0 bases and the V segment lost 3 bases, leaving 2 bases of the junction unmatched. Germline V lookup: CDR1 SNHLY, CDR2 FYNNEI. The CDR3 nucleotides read TGTGCCAGCAGTGACAGGGGGACCTCTGGGGCCAACGTCCTGACTTTC. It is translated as CASSDRGTSGANVLTF. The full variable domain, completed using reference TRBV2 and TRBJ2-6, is EPEVTQTPSHQVTQMGQEVILRCVPISNHLYFYWYRQILGQKVEFLVSFYNNEISEKSEIFDDQFSVERPDGSNFTLKIRSTKLEDSAMYFCASSDRGTSGANVLTFGAGSRLTVL.

The CDR3 bases are TGTACCCCGGGGGGGACAGGATATCAGCCCCAGCATTTT. It encodes CTPGGTGYQPQHF. The chain recombines TRBV12-5 with TRBJ1-5, with 8 bases identical to TRBD1. Looked up from germline, CDR1 is LGHNT and CDR2 is FRNRAP. This CDR3 has 13 residues.